Presented here are 15 T cell receptor beta chains from one specimen sequenced in a study of blood T cell repertoires in COVID-19. Clones were sequenced by immunoSEQ multiplex PCR, and TCRdb holds only the in-frame ones, with some missing. The sample shows 100,000 to 150,000 clones, 74% of them seen only once. The sample was peripheral blood. The receptors shown here come from a man aged 55 to 70 with acute or convalescent COVID-19.

In this sample, this clone turned up once. This chain uses TRBV13 with TRBJ1-3; perhaps TRBD1 as D (5 bases). Germline V CDR1 and CDR2: PRHDT, FYEKMQ (reference sequence). The CDR3 has 14 residues. Trimming took 8 bases from V and 1 from J, leaving 12 bases between them. CDR3 nucleotide sequence: TGTGCCAGCCACATGGCAGGGTCTGGAAACACCATATATTTT. It encodes CASHMAGSGNTIYF.

This clone occurred once. The chain joins TRBV4-2 to TRBJ2-3; D gene unclear. The CDR3 contains 14 residues. V shed 0 bases and J shed 2 bases, with 6 bases lying between them. Germline lookup yields CDR1 LGHNA and CDR2 YNFKEQ. For the CDR3, the DNA is TGTGCCAGCAGCCAAGATGTTCACACAGATACGCAGTATTTT. It yields the protein CASSQDVHTDTQYF.

This clone has only one observation. The chain combines TRBV2 with TRBJ2-1; 10 nucleotides match TRBD2. Trimming removed 6 bases from V and 0 bases from J; junction bases left unmatched: 2. Germline V CDR1 and CDR2: SNHLY, FYNNEI. CDR3 length: 15 amino acids. CDR3 bases: TGTGCCAGCAGACCTAGCGGGAGCTCCTACAATGAGCAGTTCTTC. Protein product: CASRPSGSSYNEQFF.

This chain connects TRBV4-1 to TRBJ1-1; D is ambiguous. V was pared by 4 bases and J by 0 bases, with 12 bases between. Germline CDR1 reads MGHRA; CDR2 reads YSYEKL. The CDR3 sequence is 15 residues long. For the CDR3, the DNA is TGCGCCAGCAGCCCCACAACACAAATGAACACTGAAGCTTTCTTT. Protein product: CASSPTTQMNTEAFF.

This chain joins TRBV5-6 and TRBJ1-5; the D gene is possibly TRBD1 (6 bases). CDR1 SGHDT and CDR2 YYEEEE come from the germline V gene. The CDR3 runs 19 residues. Trimming shortened V by 4 bases and J by 0 bases, and 23 bases separated the two germline ends. The CDR3 DNA sequence: TGTGCCAGCAGCCCCAATCCCCTCCAGGGGCTGTATAGCAATCAGCCCCAGCATTTT. It translates to CASSPNPLQGLYSNQPQHF.

This rearrangement joins TRBV5-1 to TRBJ1-1, with D possibly TRBD1 on 5 matching bases. Germline CDR1 SGHRS, CDR2 YFSETQ. V lost 4 bases and J 1 base, leaving 14 bases between the germline ends. CDR3 size: 15 residues. CDR3 loop: CASSLNGDRNTEAFF. The DNA of the CDR3 is TGCGCCAGCAGCCTAAACGGAGACAGGAACACTGAAGCTTTCTTT.

The V and J genes are TRBV7-3 and TRBJ1-1; no reliable D call. Germline CDR1 SGHTA, CDR2 FQGTGA. Trimming shortened V by 3 bases and J by 0 bases, and 11 bases separated the two germline ends. The CDR3 sequence is 15 residues long. The DNA of the CDR3 is TGTGCCAGCAGCTTGTCTAATATCATGAACACTGAAGCTTTCTTT. Translating it yields CASSLSNIMNTEAFF.

The V call is TRBV6-5, the J call TRBJ1-4; the D gene is possibly TRBD1 (6 bases). CDR1 and CDR2 (germline): MNHEY, SVGAGI. V was trimmed by 2 bases and J by 7 bases, leaving 8 bases between them. The CDR3 runs to 13 residues. CDR3 nucleotides: TGTGCCAGCAGTTACGGGGACACTGAAAAACTGTTTTTT. It encodes CASSYGDTEKLFF.

The chain joins TRBV28 to TRBJ1-2, with TRBD1 matching over 9 bases. The CDR3 totals 16 residues. V trimming: 3 bases; J trimming: 2 bases; junction bases outside the gene matches: 7. Germline CDR1 MDHEN, CDR2 SYDVKM. The CDR3 DNA follows: TGTGCCAGCAGTTTCCCCCCGGGACAGGGAAACTATGGCTACACCTTC. Translation gives CASSFPPGQGNYGYTF.

This clone was observed a handful of times. The V and J genes are TRBV20-1 and TRBJ1-2; TRBD1 matches at 7 bases. CDR1 is DFQATT and CDR2 is SNEGSKA in the germline V gene (reference sequence). The CDR3 runs to 11 residues. Trimming took 1 base from V and 8 from J; bases not matched to a gene: 1. CDR3 bases: TGCAGTGCTAGAGGAGGGGGCGGCTACACCTTC. Protein sequence: CSARGGGGYTF.

This clone is a singleton in its sample. The chain carries TRBV30 and TRBJ1-2, with unresolved D. The germline V gene has CDR1 GTSNPN and CDR2 SVGIG (reference sequence). The CDR3 runs to 12 residues. Deletions cut 0 bases from V and 8 bases from J, with 10 bases between. The CDR3 is CAWSVRGVGYTF. The CDR3 region has the DNA TGTGCCTGGAGTGTACGGGGTGTGGGCTACACCTTC.

In DNA, the CDR3 is TGTGCCAGCAGTATTTTTAGCGGGGGTCCCTACGAGCAGTACTTC. This sequence encodes CASSIFSGGPYEQYF. The rearrangement links TRBV7-2 to TRBJ2-7, with 9 bases aligning to TRBD2. With 6 bases clipped from V and 2 bases from J, the junction kept 8 bases outside the gene matches. There are 15 residues in the CDR3. CDR1 SGHTA and CDR2 FQGNSA come from the germline V gene.

This clone showed up just once. The chain recombines TRBV5-1 with TRBJ2-3, with 14 bases fitting TRBD2. There are 14 residues in the CDR3. Germline lookup yields CDR1 SGHRS and CDR2 YFSETQ. Trimming cost V 4 bases and J 9 bases; bases outside gene matches: 4. Here the CDR3 reads CASSPGTSGSTQYF. The CDR3, as DNA: TGCGCCAGCAGCCCCGGGACTAGCGGGAGCACGCAGTATTTT.

The rearrangement links TRBV5-6 to TRBJ2-7; D is perhaps TRBD2 (5 bases). CDR3 size: 13 residues. With 7 bases removed from V and 7 bases from J, the gap between germline ends came to 18 bases. The germline gives CDR1 SGHDT, CDR2 YYEEEE. CDR3: CASGDGGRGEQYF. In DNA form, the CDR3 reads TGTGCCAGCGGTGACGGTGGACGGGGTGAGCAGTACTTC.

The V call is TRBV27, the J call TRBJ1-2, with 9 bases matching TRBD1. The germline CDR1 and CDR2 sequences are MNHEY and SMNVEV (reference sequence). This CDR3 is built from 13 residues. The junction had 5 bases not matched to a gene; V was cut back by 5 bases and J by 7 bases. CDR3 sequence reads: CASSLGQGVGYTF. CDR3 DNA: TGTGCCAGCAGTCTGGGACAGGGAGTTGGCTACACCTTC.